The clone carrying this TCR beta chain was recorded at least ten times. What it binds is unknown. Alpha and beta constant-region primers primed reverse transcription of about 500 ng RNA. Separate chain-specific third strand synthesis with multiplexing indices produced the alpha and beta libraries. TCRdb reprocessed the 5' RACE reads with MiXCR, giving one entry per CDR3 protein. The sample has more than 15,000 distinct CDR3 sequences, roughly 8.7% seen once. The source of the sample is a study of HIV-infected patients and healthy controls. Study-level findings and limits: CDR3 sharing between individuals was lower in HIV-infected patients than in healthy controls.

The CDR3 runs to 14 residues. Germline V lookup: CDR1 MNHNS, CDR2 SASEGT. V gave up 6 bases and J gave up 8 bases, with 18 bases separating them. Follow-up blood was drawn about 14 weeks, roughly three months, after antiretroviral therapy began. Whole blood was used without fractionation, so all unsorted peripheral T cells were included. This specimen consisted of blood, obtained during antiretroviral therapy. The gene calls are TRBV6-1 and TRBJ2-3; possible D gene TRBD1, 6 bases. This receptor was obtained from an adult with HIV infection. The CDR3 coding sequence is TGTGCCAGCAGCCCTGCCCTACAGGGCCCTACGCAGTATTTT. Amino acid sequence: CASSPALQGPTQYF.